This T cell receptor (beta chain) came from a study of T cell responses to AZD1222 COVID-19 vaccine. For the study at large: Some second doses came at about 4 weeks and others at about 12 weeks; these were pooled.

Method: immunoSEQ multiplex PCR; TCRdb's copy keeps in-frame clones and lacks some. The table has 120,000 or so clones, roughly 87% seen once. The study, taken as a whole, reports: Only a handful of AZD1222 recipients, six or seven in all, had baseline seropositivity. All repertoire sampling was performed exclusively after the peak T cell response. Compared with day 0, the breadth and depth of the Spike-specific TCR repertoire rose significantly after two doses of AZD1222.

The CDR3 consists of 13 residues. Trimming removed 4 bases from V and 9 bases from J; junction bases left unmatched: 7. CDR1 is SGHRS, CDR2 YFSETQ, per germline. With respect to this clone: Its antigen is unknown.

The chain joins TRBV5-1 to TRBJ2-1; 7 bases are a match to TRBD2. This TCR was recovered from an adult in good health. This material consisted of peripheral blood, taken on day 0 of AZD1222 vaccination. This CDR3 is CASSPGLSGEQFF. The DNA of the CDR3 is TGCGCCAGCAGCCCGGGACTATCGGGTGAGCAGTTCTTC.